Reported below is one T cell receptor beta chain. Its target is not known. This entry comes from a study of shared clonotypes between healthy human individuals. Background on the study: Serving as donors were two women and a few men, whose ages spanned 18 to 49. Points from the study as a whole: The low donor count limited represented genetic and exposure-history diversity. Among non-shared clonotypes, generation probabilities were lower than among those shared by all four donors.

Using immunoSEQ multiplex PCR, the repertoire was profiled, and TCRdb retains in-frame clones only, with some absent. The sample contains 750,000 to 1,000,000 clones, nearly 95% of which appear only once. V was cut by 4 bases and J by 5 bases, with 15 bases left in between. Germline assignment: CDR1 MNHNY and CDR2 SVGAGI (reference sequence). The CDR3 has 14 residues. Naive-designated CD8 cells lacked CD45RO, were positively enriched for CCR7, and omitted terminally differentiated effector memory CD45RA+ cells. Sequencing used naive CD8+ T cells sorted from blood. The source is a man aged 25-45 years in good health. J is TRBJ2-7 and V is TRBV6-6; no definite D call. DNA of the CDR3: TGTGCCAGCAGTTGGATGGGGTATCAGGACGAGCAGTACTTC. Its translation: CASSWMGYQDEQYF.